The 3 T cell receptor beta chains below were found in one sample sequenced in a study of blood T cell repertoires in COVID-19 (dated by TCRdb to the early 2020s). Libraries were constructed by the immunoSEQ multiplex PCR assay. The clones in this table, taken by TCRdb from immuneACCESS, are in-frame only. Not every clone is retained; where verified, under half of the shortfall comes from an unresolved V gene, and the cause of the rest is unknown. This sample holds approximately 210,000 clones; approximately 90% were observed only once. The ten largest account for about 1.8% of the sample. Sequences were obtained from peripheral blood. The receptors stem from a man in his sixties or seventies with acute or convalescent COVID-19.

The chain employs TRBV7-9 and TRBJ2-1, with 9 bases lining up with TRBD2. The CDR3 extends over 18 amino acids. V dropped 5 bases and J dropped 0; count of bases not matched to a gene: 11. Germline CDR1 is SEHNR and CDR2 is FQNEAQ (reference sequence). The CDR3 sequence is CASSPAGTSWSSYNEQFF. The CDR3, as DNA: TGTGCCAGCAGCCCAGCCGGGACTAGCTGGAGCTCCTACAATGAGCAGTTCTTC.

The chain recombines TRBV29-1 with TRBJ2-5; D is uncertain. Germline CDR1 SQVTM, CDR2 ANQGSEA. V lost 4 bases and J lost 4, with 10 bases in between. The CDR3 spans 12 residues. This chain's CDR3 is CSVGGLGETQYF. Written as DNA, the CDR3 is TGCAGCGTTGGAGGTCTTGGAGAGACCCAGTACTTC.

The chain couples TRBV30 to TRBJ1-5, with 10 nucleotides matching TRBD1. Germline lookup yields CDR1 GTSNPN and CDR2 SVGIG (reference sequence). This CDR3 contains 14 residues. The ends lost 3 bases at V and 4 bases at J; junction bases unmatched: 3. This chain's CDR3 is CAWSPGQGNQPQHF. CDR3 DNA sequence: TGTGCCTGGAGCCCGGGACAGGGGAATCAGCCCCAGCATTTT.